These 9 T cell receptor beta chains share one sample of origin, sequenced in a study of early T cells in non-severe SARS-CoV-2 infection. TCRdb recomputed calls from the 5' RACE reads with MiXCR, one row per CDR3 protein. The table has about 130,000 distinct CDR3 sequences, more than 12% seen once; the top ten hold 20% to 25%. The sequencing sample was made of whole blood. Receptor source: an adult who was a healthcare worker with PCR-confirmed SARS-CoV-2 infection or an uninfected control (not recorded which).

At least ten counts were recorded for this clonotype. This rearrangement joins TRBV6-6 to TRBJ1-3; D possibly corresponds to TRBD1 (6 bases). Trimming cost V 0 bases and J 3 bases, with 12 bases left between them. The CDR3 sequence is 16 residues long. Germline-derived CDR1 and CDR2 are MNHNY and SVGAGI (reference sequence). CDR3 DNA sequence: TGTGCCAGCAGTTACTCTGTTAGGGGGGGTGGAAACACCATATATTTT. This codes for CASSYSVRGGGNTIYF.

This clonotype was detected a few times. The V gene is TRBV7-9, the J gene TRBJ2-5; a weak D match, TRBD1 (5 bases). This CDR3 spans 15 amino acids. Germline V gene lookup returns CDR1 SEHNR and CDR2 FQNEAQ (reference sequence). Deletions cut 5 bases from V and 2 bases from J, with 15 bases between. In nucleotides, the CDR3 is TGTGCCAGCAGCCCCGGTTCAGGGCGGCAAGAGACCCAGTACTTC. Residues: CASSPGSGRQETQYF.

Many counts were recorded for this clonotype. The chain combines TRBV7-3 with TRBJ1-5; D may be TRBD1 (5 bases). The CDR3 covers 13 residues. V was shortened by 2 bases and J by 6 bases, with 8 bases between the two germline ends. The V gene's germline CDR1 is SGHTA and CDR2 FQGTGA. The CDR3, as DNA: TGTGCCAGCAGCTTACAGGGAGGTCAGCCCCAGCATTTT. Amino acids: CASSLQGGQPQHF.

This clonotype was detected only a few times. The chain joins TRBV5-5 to TRBJ1-1; unclear D gene. This CDR3 is 13 amino acids long. The V gene lost 0 bases and the J gene lost 5 bases, with 8 bases spanning the gap. Germline values: CDR1 SGHKS, CDR2 YYEKEE (reference sequence). CDR3 amino acids: CASSLAPGTEAFF. DNA of the CDR3: TGTGCCAGCAGCTTGGCCCCGGGGACTGAAGCTTTCTTT.

Only a few counts were recorded for this clonotype. The genes are TRBV7-9 and TRBJ1-1; D is undetermined. Germline CDR1 reads SEHNR; CDR2 reads FQNEAQ (reference sequence). This CDR3 is 12 amino acids long. V lost 8 bases and J lost 1, with 8 bases in between. Written as DNA, the CDR3 is TGTGCCAGCGCCCACAGGAACACTGAAGCTTTCTTT. This codes for CASAHRNTEAFF.

In its sample, this clonotype was seen a few times. This chain uses TRBV5-5 with TRBJ1-2; D uncertain. This CDR3 has 12 residues. Germline V gene sequence: CDR1 SGHKS, CDR2 YYEKEE (reference sequence). V lost 0 bases to trimming and J lost 6 bases, with 6 bases between them. The DNA for the CDR3 is TGTGCCAGCAGCTTGGAGGTGGATGGCTACACCTTC. This encodes CASSLEVDGYTF.

This clonotype has only a few counts. The genes are TRBV29-1 and TRBJ2-6; no clear D. CDR3 length equals 12 residues. Trimming shortened V by 5 bases and J by 2 bases, and 4 bases separated the two germline ends. The germline V gene encodes CDR1 SQVTM and CDR2 ANQGSEA. CDR3 DNA: TGCAGCGTTAGTACTGGGGCCAACGTCCTGACTTTC. Translating gives CSVSTGANVLTF.

The rearrangement uses TRBV30 and TRBJ2-2; the D call may be TRBD1 or TRBD2 (5 bases each). The germline gives CDR1 GTSNPN, CDR2 SVGIG (reference sequence). This CDR3 has 13 residues. The germline V and J ends were trimmed by 5 bases and 8 bases, with 15 bases remaining between them. CDR3 protein: CAWDYGAGGELFF. The CDR3 DNA is TGTGCCTGGGATTACGGGGCCGGAGGGGAGCTGTTTTTT.

The chain carries TRBV5-4 and TRBJ1-1; D may be TRBD1 (6 bases). Trimming stripped 3 bases from V and 3 bases from J, with 12 bases between. This CDR3 spans 14 amino acids. The germline CDR1 and CDR2 sequences are SGHNT and YYREEE (reference sequence). CDR3 region: CASSSPGGDTEAFF. The CDR3 region has the DNA TGTGCCAGCAGCTCCCCGGGGGGCGACACTGAAGCTTTCTTT.